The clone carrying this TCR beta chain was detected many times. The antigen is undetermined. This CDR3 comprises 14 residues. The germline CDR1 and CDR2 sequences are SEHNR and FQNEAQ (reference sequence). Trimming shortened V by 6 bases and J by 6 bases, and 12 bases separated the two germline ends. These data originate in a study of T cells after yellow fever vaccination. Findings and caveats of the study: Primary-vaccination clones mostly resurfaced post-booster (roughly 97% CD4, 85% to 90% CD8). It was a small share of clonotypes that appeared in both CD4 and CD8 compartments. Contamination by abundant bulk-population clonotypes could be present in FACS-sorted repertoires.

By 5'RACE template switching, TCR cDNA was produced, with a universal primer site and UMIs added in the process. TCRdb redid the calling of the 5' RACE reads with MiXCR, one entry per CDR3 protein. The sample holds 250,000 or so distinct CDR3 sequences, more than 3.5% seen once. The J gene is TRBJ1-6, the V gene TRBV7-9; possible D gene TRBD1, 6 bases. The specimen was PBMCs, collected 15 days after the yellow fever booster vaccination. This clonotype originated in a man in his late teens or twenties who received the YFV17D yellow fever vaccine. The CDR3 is CASREQGVNSPLHF. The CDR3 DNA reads TGTGCCAGCAGAGAACAGGGAGTTAATTCACCCCTCCACTTT.